This T cell receptor (beta chain) is from a study of HIV-infected patients and healthy controls. The repertoire came from unfractionated whole blood and reflected all unsorted peripheral T cells. This CDR3 is 16 amino acids long. Germline V gene lookup returns CDR1 SGHTA and CDR2 FQGNSA. The V gene lost 2 bases and the J gene lost 3 bases, with 17 bases spanning the gap. Alpha and beta constant-region primers primed reverse transcription of around 500 ng RNA. Separate chain-specific third strand synthesis with multiplexing indices produced the alpha and beta libraries. Each CDR3 protein is one row after TCRdb ran MiXCR on the 5' RACE reads. This table holds 12,000 or so distinct CDR3 sequences, roughly 9.5% found once. This clonotype showed up just a few times.

The chain is built from TRBV7-2 and TRBJ2-7; a weak D match, TRBD2 (7 bases). The source of this sequence is an adult with HIV infection. The donor label of this sample is uncertain. The specimen comprised blood, sampled before antiretroviral therapy. CDR3 coding DNA: TGTGCCAGCAGCTTAAAAGGGCGGGGGCCGCTCTACGAGCAGTACTTC. Encoded protein: CASSLKGRGPLYEQYF.